These 9 T cell receptor beta chains originate from one sample sequenced in a study of cytomegalovirus exposure and HLA in healthy donors (dated by TCRdb to 2017 to 2019). Receptor amplification or capture employed the immunoSEQ multiplex PCR assay. The multiplex PCR relied on a mix of 60 forward primers for TCR Vbeta segments and 13 reverse primers for TCR Jbeta segments. In TCRdb, the immuneACCESS table is reduced to in-frame sequences with V and J assigned. These tables do not hold every clone; where another copy was compared, an unresolved V gene accounts for under half, and the others remain unexplained. This sample is represented by over 150,000 clones; about 75% of them were singletons. The ten biggest clones cover under 3% of the sample. Sequenced material: PBMCs. These receptors were taken from a woman aged 45-60 years in good health and CMV-seropositive.

The table lists this clone with a count of one. This sequence joins TRBV11-3 and TRBJ2-1; TRBD2 is a possible D gene (6 bases). The V gene's germline CDR1 is SGHNT and CDR2 YENEEA. The ends were cut back, 1 base at V and 5 bases at J, with 12 bases in the middle. This CDR3 comprises 15 residues. The CDR3 sequence is CASSLGAGRDNEQFF. CDR3 DNA: TGTGCCAGCAGCTTAGGCGCCGGGAGAGACAATGAGCAGTTCTTC.

The chain uses TRBV4-2 and TRBJ2-3; D unclear. With 5 bases removed from V and 4 bases from J, the gap between germline ends came to 10 bases. The CDR3 is 13 amino acids. CDR1 and CDR2 from the germline V gene are LGHNA and YNFKEQ. CDR3 bases: TGTGCCAGCAGCGTAGTCTTCGCAGATACGCAGTATTTT. Protein: CASSVVFADTQYF.

The rearrangement joins TRBV27 to TRBJ1-5; D perhaps matches TRBD1 (5 bases). V lost 5 bases and J lost 8, with 28 bases in between. The CDR3 is 18 residues long. Germline CDR1 reads MNHEY; CDR2 reads SMNVEV (reference sequence). DNA for the CDR3: TGTGCCAGCAGTCCCCGTGGTTTTCTGGGGCGGTTAGTCAAGCCCCAGCATTTT. Translated, it gives CASSPRGFLGRLVKPQHF.

The V gene is TRBV5-1, the J gene TRBJ2-6; unclear D gene. The V and J ends lost 2 bases and 0 bases respectively, with 6 bases between them. The CDR3 is 15 amino acids. The germline gives CDR1 SGHRS, CDR2 YFSETQ. CDR3 bases: TGCGCCAGCAGCTTCCACTACTCTGGGGCCAACGTCCTGACTTTC. It specifies CASSFHYSGANVLTF.

This clone was recorded a few times. This chain connects TRBV5-8 to TRBJ2-3; 7 nucleotides match TRBD2. With V trimmed by 4 bases and J by 15 bases, 11 bases remained unmatched. This CDR3 comprises 12 residues. The germline V gene encodes CDR1 SGHTS and CDR2 YDEGEE. The CDR3 sequence: CASSQDRTRKYF. CDR3 bases: TGTGCCAGCAGCCAGGATCGGACTAGAAAATATTTT.

This rearrangement joins TRBV2 to TRBJ2-3; no firm D call. Trimming left V 4 bases short and J 0 bases short, with 11 bases between. This CDR3 is 15 amino acids long. Germline CDR1 SNHLY, CDR2 FYNNEI. As DNA, the CDR3 is TGTGCCAGCAGTGGGAAGACTCCTAGCACAGATACGCAGTATTTT. It specifies CASSGKTPSTDTQYF.

The chain joins TRBV2 to TRBJ1-4; D is ambiguous. V lost 8 bases to trimming and J lost 1 base, with 8 bases between them. The CDR3 length is 13 residues. Germline-derived CDR1 and CDR2 are SNHLY and FYNNEI. The CDR3 DNA is TGTGCCAGCGGTCAACTAACTAATGAAAAACTGTTTTTT. It codes for CASGQLTNEKLFF.

J is TRBJ1-5 and V is TRBV6-1; 7 positions match TRBD1. The CDR3 extends over 12 amino acids. The germline gives CDR1 MNHNS, CDR2 SASEGT. V trimming: 10 bases; J trimming: 3 bases; junction bases outside the gene matches: 3. CDR3 loop: CAIGTVNQPQHF. CDR3 nucleotide sequence: TGTGCCATCGGGACAGTCAATCAGCCCCAGCATTTT.

This chain uses TRBV7-3 with TRBJ2-1; no reliable D call. Between the trimmed V and J ends, which lost 3 bases and 5 bases, there was a span of 8 bases. This CDR3 contains 13 residues. Germline CDR1 and CDR2: SGHTA and FQGTGA. The CDR3 here is CASSFTVNNEQFF. The CDR3 nucleotides are TGTGCCAGCAGCTTCACAGTGAACAATGAGCAGTTCTTC. Looking up the rest from reference TRBV7-3 and TRBJ2-1 gives the full variable domain: GAGVSQTPSNKVTEKGKYVELRCDPISGHTALYWYRQSLGQGPEFLIYFQGTGAADDSGLPNDRFFAVRPEGSVSTLKIQRTERGDSAVYLCASSFTVNNEQFFGPGTRLTVL.